The 30 T cell receptor beta chains below were found in one sample sequenced in a study of T cell repertoires in cytomegalovirus infection. TCRdb reprocessed the reads with MiXCR, giving one entry per CDR3 protein. The sample yields approximately 250,000 distinct CDR3 sequences, over 20% seen once. The sequenced material came from CD8+ T cells from PBMCs. All receptors derive from a human donor in good health (CMV status not recorded). Some clones in this sample may be carry-over from other donors' samples.

This clonotype was detected many times. The CDR3 region is CASSQGLGGGRDIQYF. The DNA for the CDR3 is TGCGCCAGCAGCCAGGGCCTTGGAGGGGGGAGGGACATTCAGTACTTC. This chain joins TRBV4-1 and TRBJ2-4, with D possibly matching TRBD2 (7 bases). Per the germline V gene, CDR1 is MGHRA and CDR2 is YSYEKL. Trimming took off 3 bases at V and 8 bases at J, with 20 bases between the two ends. The CDR3 is 16 residues long.

This rearrangement joins TRBV6-1 to TRBJ2-7; D not certain. The germline V gene has CDR1 MNHNS and CDR2 SASEGT. The CDR3 runs 15 residues. The germline V and J ends were trimmed by 3 bases and 0 bases, with 12 bases remaining between them. CDR3 in DNA: TGTGCCAGCAGTGATTTCACGGGCGGCTCCTACGAGCAGTACTTC. Translation gives CASSDFTGGSYEQYF.

This clonotype came up many times. The CDR3 nucleotides read TGTGCCAGCAGTAGGACCGGGACAAGCTATGGCTACACCTTC. As protein: CASSRTGTSYGYTF. This sequence joins TRBV28 and TRBJ1-2, with D maybe TRBD1 (6 bases). V lost 5 bases, J lost 4 bases, and 14 bases lay in between. CDR1 MDHEN and CDR2 SYDVKM come from the germline V gene. This CDR3 is built from 14 residues.

This clonotype was recorded a few times. The chain links TRBV28 to TRBJ1-6; D might be TRBD1 (6 bases). The CDR3 has 15 residues. V was cut by 6 bases and J by 5 bases, with 14 bases left in between. Germline CDR1 reads MDHEN; CDR2 reads SYDVKM. CDR3 protein: CASRKQGVDNSPLHF. The CDR3 DNA follows: TGTGCCAGCAGGAAACAGGGTGTAGATAATTCACCCCTCCACTTT.

This clonotype was seen ten or more times. The chain is built from TRBV7-8 and TRBJ2-2, with a possible D match to TRBD2 (6 bases). Germline CDR1 reads SGHVS; CDR2 reads FQNEAQ. The CDR3 totals 16 residues. Trimming cost V 5 bases and J 2 bases, with 15 bases left between them. The CDR3 sequence: CASSGESGDNTGELFF. The DNA of the CDR3 is TGTGCCAGCAGCGGAGAATCGGGGGATAACACCGGGGAGCTGTTTTTT.

This clonotype was detected a few times. J is TRBJ1-1 and V is TRBV20-1; D is ambiguous. Germline lookup yields CDR1 DFQATT and CDR2 SNEGSKA (reference sequence). This CDR3 contains 17 residues. Trimming removed 1 base at V and 0 bases at J, with 18 bases between. CDR3 sequence reads: CSARGYMRLRLNTEAFF. The CDR3, as DNA: TGCAGTGCTAGAGGGTATATGCGTCTACGTCTGAACACTGAAGCTTTCTTT.

There are a few counts of this clonotype. V gene TRBV14 combines with J gene TRBJ1-1; 8 nucleotides agree with TRBD1. Trimming at V came to 1 base and at J to 7 bases, leaving 8 bases not matched to a gene. CDR1 and CDR2 (germline): SGHDN, FVKESK. This CDR3 region has 15 residues. The CDR3 DNA sequence: TGTGCCAGCAGCCAAGTCCGGACAGGGTATTTTGAAGCTTTCTTT. Amino acids: CASSQVRTGYFEAFF.

This clonotype was counted between two and nine times. The chain recombines TRBV2 with TRBJ2-7; 9 nucleotides line up with TRBD2. After removal of 7 bases from V and 2 bases from J, the junction contained 12 bases not matched to a gene. The CDR3 consists of 16 residues. Germline V CDR1 and CDR2: SNHLY, FYNNEI. CDR3 sequence (DNA): TGTGCCAGCACCTGGGTGGGGGGGACTAGCACCTACGAGCAGTACTTC. It specifies CASTWVGGTSTYEQYF.

This chain uses TRBV27 with TRBJ1-2, with 9 bases identical to TRBD1. This CDR3 contains 15 residues. J gave up 4 bases and V 5 bases, and 8 bases lay outside the gene matches. The germline V gene has CDR1 MNHEY and CDR2 SMNVEV (reference sequence). CDR3 region: CASSPSRDRVYGYTF. CDR3 DNA sequence: TGTGCCAGCAGTCCATCCCGGGACAGGGTCTATGGCTACACCTTC.

There are a few counts of this clonotype. This chain links TRBV12-3 or TRBV12-4 with TRBJ2-5, with 8 bases fitting TRBD2. V trimming: 6 bases; J trimming: 3 bases; junction bases outside the gene matches: 6. The CDR3 covers 14 residues. The chain's CDR3 is CASRSGLGKETQYF. The CDR3 coding sequence is TGTGCCAGCAGGTCGGGACTAGGGAAAGAGACCCAGTACTTC.

In this sample, this clonotype turned up many times. The chain's CDR3 is CASSLFGTGDEQYF. In nucleotides, the CDR3 is TGTGCCAGCAGCTTATTCGGGACAGGGGACGAGCAGTACTTC. The chain combines TRBV7-2 with TRBJ2-7; 10 bases match TRBD1. Germline-derived CDR1 and CDR2 are SGHTA and FQGNSA. The J segment lost 5 bases and the V segment lost 2 bases, leaving 3 bases of the junction unmatched. This CDR3 contains 14 residues.

The sample holds many counts of this clonotype. The genes are TRBV11-2 and TRBJ2-3, with D perhaps TRBD2 (5 bases). V lost 3 bases to trimming and J lost 5 bases, with 15 bases between them. The germline V gene encodes CDR1 SGHAT and CDR2 FQNNGV. CDR3 length equals 15 residues. In DNA form, the CDR3 reads TGTGCCAGCAGCTTGAGAGGGCCCTACAGAGATACGCAGTATTTT. This codes for CASSLRGPYRDTQYF. Full variable domain (remainder filled in from reference TRBV11-2 and TRBJ2-3): EAGVAQSPRYKIIEKRQSVAFWCNPISGHATLYWYQQILGQGPKLLIQFQNNGVVDDSQLPKDRFSAERLKGVDSTLKIQPAKLEDSAVYLCASSLRGPYRDTQYFGPGTRLTVL.

The chain is built from TRBV7-6 and TRBJ2-7; D is possibly TRBD1 (6 bases). V lost 5 bases to trimming and J lost 2 bases, with 13 bases between them. The germline CDR1 and CDR2 sequences are SGHVS and FNYEAQ. The CDR3 extends over 14 amino acids. CDR3 DNA: TGTGCCAGCAGCCCCTCTTGGGGGCCCTACGAGCAGTACTTC. It yields the protein CASSPSWGPYEQYF.

The chain has TRBV7-9 and TRBJ1-2, with D possibly TRBD1 on 5 matching bases. With 4 bases removed from V and 5 bases from J, the gap between germline ends came to 14 bases. Per germline, CDR1 SEHNR and CDR2 FQNEAQ (reference sequence). The CDR3 has 14 amino acids. CDR3 nucleotides: TGTGCCAGCAGCTACCCGGGACTGTCGTATGGCTACACCTTC. Its translation: CASSYPGLSYGYTF.

This clonotype was counted many times. This chain uses TRBV20-1 with TRBJ1-4; possibly TRBD1 for D (5 bases). V shed 0 bases and J shed 8 bases, with 10 bases lying between them. The germline V gene encodes CDR1 DFQATT and CDR2 SNEGSKA (reference sequence). There are 13 residues in the CDR3. The DNA of the CDR3 is TGCAGTGCTAGAGATTTCGGGGACGAAAAACTGTTTTTT. It codes for CSARDFGDEKLFF.

The V gene is TRBV27, the J gene TRBJ2-7, with D maybe TRBD1 (6 bases). Germline CDR1 reads MNHEY; CDR2 reads SMNVEV (reference sequence). This CDR3 is built from 14 residues. Between the trimmed V and J ends, which lost 3 bases and 0 bases, there was a span of 9 bases. DNA of the CDR3: TGTGCCAGCAGTTTCCAGGGGACCTCCTACGAGCAGTACTTC. It encodes CASSFQGTSYEQYF.

The chain recombines TRBV27 with TRBJ2-7, with TRBD2 matching over 7 bases. The V segment lost 6 bases and the J segment 2 bases; nucleotides outside the gene matches: 10. Germline V gene lookup returns CDR1 MNHEY and CDR2 SMNVEV (reference sequence). This CDR3 contains 15 residues. The CDR3 DNA reads as TGTGCCAGCAGCCGGTCCGGGGGGTCGGCCTACGAGCAGTACTTC. Translated, it gives CASSRSGGSAYEQYF.

The chain carries TRBV25-1 and TRBJ2-5; D tentatively reads TRBD1 or TRBD2 (6 bases each). The CDR3 runs to 15 residues. CDR1 MGHDK and CDR2 SYGVNS come from the germline V gene. V gave up 3 bases and J gave up 5 bases, with 16 bases separating them. CDR3 nucleotide sequence: TGTGCCAGCAGTGAGGGCCGGGGGCCTGGGGAGACCCAGTACTTC. This gives the protein CASSEGRGPGETQYF. Supplemented by reference TRBV25-1 and TRBJ2-5, the full variable domain reads EADIYQTPRYLVIGTGKKITLECSQTMGHDKMYWYQQDPGMELHLIHYSYGVNSTEKGDLSSESTVSRIRTEHFPLTLESARPSHTSQYLCASSEGRGPGETQYFGPGTRLLVL.

The gene calls are TRBV6-8 and TRBJ2-1; D is uncertain. Germline V gene sequence: CDR1 MNHGY, CDR2 SAAAGT. V gave up 2 bases and J gave up 5 bases, with 13 bases separating them. The CDR3 has 15 residues. Here the CDR3 reads CASSYELVSNNEQFF. The CDR3 bases are TGTGCCAGCAGTTACGAATTAGTATCCAACAATGAGCAGTTCTTC.

The rearrangement uses TRBV6-2 or TRBV6-3 and TRBJ2-5; possible D gene TRBD2, 6 bases. Per the germline V gene, CDR1 is MNHEY and CDR2 is SVGEGT. Trimming cost V 2 bases and J 0 bases, with 16 bases left between them. CDR3 size: 17 residues. CDR3 protein: CASSYEGSGSNQETQYF. The CDR3 nucleotides read TGTGCCAGCAGTTACGAAGGTAGCGGAAGTAACCAAGAGACCCAGTACTTC.

The chain is built from TRBV9 and TRBJ1-3; 7 positions match TRBD1. Per germline, CDR1 SGDLS and CDR2 YYNGEE. The ends lost 3 bases at V and 0 bases at J; junction bases unmatched: 6. This CDR3 region has 16 residues. The CDR3 DNA is TGTGCCAGCAGCGCCCCGACAGGGATCTCTGGAAACACCATATATTTT. Residues: CASSAPTGISGNTIYF.

The chain is built from TRBV29-1 and TRBJ1-1; possible D gene TRBD1, 5 bases. Per the germline V gene, CDR1 is SQVTM and CDR2 is ANQGSEA. V lost 5 bases and J 0 bases, leaving 19 bases between the germline ends. The CDR3 runs to 16 residues. The CDR3 is CSVFLEQAGLNTEAFF. CDR3 nucleotide sequence: TGCAGCGTTTTCTTGGAGCAGGCAGGGTTGAACACTGAAGCTTTCTTT.

This clonotype was found a few times. V and J are TRBV19 and TRBJ2-1; 10 bases are shared with TRBD2. The CDR3 loop spans 13 amino acids. Germline values: CDR1 LNHDA, CDR2 SQIVND (reference sequence). V lost 10 bases to trimming and J lost 2 bases; unmatched junction nucleotides: 2. Written as DNA, the CDR3 is TGTGCCACCGGACTAGCGGCCTACAATGAGCAGTTCTTC. As protein: CATGLAAYNEQFF. The entire variable domain, with the rest obtained from reference TRBV19 and TRBJ2-1, is as follows: DGGITQSPKYLFRKEGQNVTLSCEQNLNHDAMYWYRQDPGQGLRLIYYSQIVNDFQKGDIAEGYSVSREKKESFPLTVTSAQKNPTAFYLCATGLAAYNEQFFGPGTRLTVL.

This clonotype was counted many times. The CDR3 loop is CASSPDRVRAFF. DNA of the CDR3: TGTGCCAGCAGCCCTGACAGGGTGCGAGCTTTCTTT. The chain carries TRBV7-9 and TRBJ1-1, with TRBD1 matching 7 bases. The germline gives CDR1 SEHNR, CDR2 FQNEAQ (reference sequence). The CDR3 is 12 amino acids. V dropped 5 bases and J dropped 10; count of bases not matched to a gene: 7.

The chain uses TRBV30 and TRBJ2-3; D call uncertain. V was clipped by 7 bases and J by 0 bases, with 14 bases between them. The CDR3 length is 14 residues. CDR1 is GTSNPN and CDR2 is SVGIG in the germline V gene (reference sequence). The CDR3 reads CASNTPDSTDTQYF. The CDR3 DNA reads TGTGCCTCTAATACTCCGGACAGCACAGATACGCAGTATTTT.

This clonotype was seen a few times. The CDR3 loop is CASSFGGTDYEQYF. CDR3 DNA: TGTGCCAGCAGCTTCGGCGGCACCGACTACGAGCAGTACTTC. The chain links TRBV7-6 to TRBJ2-7; D is undetermined. Trimming left V 3 bases short and J 3 bases short, with 12 bases between. The CDR3 length is 14 residues. The V gene's germline CDR1 is SGHVS and CDR2 FNYEAQ.

This clonotype was counted many times. The gene calls are TRBV7-2 and TRBJ1-2, with 11 bases fitting TRBD1. This CDR3 contains 15 residues. CDR1 and CDR2 (germline): SGHTA, FQGNSA. Trimming cost V 5 bases and J 3 bases; bases outside gene matches: 5. CDR3 in DNA: TGTGCCAGCAGCCTGGACAGGGGGCACGACTATGGCTACACCTTC. It translates to CASSLDRGHDYGYTF.

This clonotype was detected once. This rearrangement joins TRBV14 to TRBJ1-1; D remains ambiguous. The CDR3 sequence is 13 residues long. CDR1 and CDR2 (germline): SGHDN, FVKESK. The V and J ends lost 2 bases and 0 bases respectively, with 4 bases between them. The CDR3 sequence: CASSQYMNTEAFF. CDR3 DNA: TGTGCCAGCAGCCAATACATGAACACTGAAGCTTTCTTT.

There are many counts of this clonotype. The chain joins TRBV6-4 to TRBJ2-2; D unclear. V was pared by 1 base and J by 4 bases, with 10 bases between. Germline V gives CDR1 MRHNA, CDR2 SNTAGT. CDR3 length equals 15 residues. CDR3 protein: CASSDFHTPTGELFF. Written as DNA, the CDR3 is TGTGCCAGCAGTGACTTTCACACCCCCACCGGGGAGCTGTTTTTT.

This rearrangement joins TRBV12-3 or TRBV12-4 to TRBJ1-6; tentative D call: TRBD1 (5 bases). The CDR3 length is 14 residues. The V end lost 5 bases, the J end lost 10 bases, and 15 bases lay between the germline ends. The CDR3 reads CASSQGFRDSPLHF. CDR3 bases: TGTGCCAGCAGTCAGGGATTCAGGGACTCACCCCTCCACTTT.